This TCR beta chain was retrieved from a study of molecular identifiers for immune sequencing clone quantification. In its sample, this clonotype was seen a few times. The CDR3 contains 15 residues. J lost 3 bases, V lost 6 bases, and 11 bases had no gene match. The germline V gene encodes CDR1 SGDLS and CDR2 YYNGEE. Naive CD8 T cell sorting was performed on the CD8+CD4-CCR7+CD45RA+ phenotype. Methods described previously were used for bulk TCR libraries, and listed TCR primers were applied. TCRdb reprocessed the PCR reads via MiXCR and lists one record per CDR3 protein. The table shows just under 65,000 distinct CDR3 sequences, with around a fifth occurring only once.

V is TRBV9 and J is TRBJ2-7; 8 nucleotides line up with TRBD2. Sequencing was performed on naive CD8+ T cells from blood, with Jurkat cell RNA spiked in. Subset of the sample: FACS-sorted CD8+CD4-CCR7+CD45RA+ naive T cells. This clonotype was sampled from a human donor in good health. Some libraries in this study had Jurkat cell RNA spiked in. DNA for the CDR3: TGTGCCAGCACCCGCGGTAGCGGGGTTGACTACGAGCAGTACTTC. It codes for CASTRGSGVDYEQYF.